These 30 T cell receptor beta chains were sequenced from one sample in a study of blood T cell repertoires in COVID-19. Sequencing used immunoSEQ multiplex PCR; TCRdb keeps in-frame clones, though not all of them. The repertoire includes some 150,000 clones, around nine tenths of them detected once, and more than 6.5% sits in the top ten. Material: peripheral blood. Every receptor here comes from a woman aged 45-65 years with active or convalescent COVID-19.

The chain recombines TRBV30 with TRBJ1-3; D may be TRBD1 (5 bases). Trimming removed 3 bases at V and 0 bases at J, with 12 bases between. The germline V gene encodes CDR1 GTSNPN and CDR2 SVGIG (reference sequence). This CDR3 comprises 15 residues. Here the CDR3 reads CAWRGGASSGNTIYF. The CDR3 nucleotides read TGTGCCTGGAGAGGAGGGGCTTCCTCTGGAAACACCATATATTTT.

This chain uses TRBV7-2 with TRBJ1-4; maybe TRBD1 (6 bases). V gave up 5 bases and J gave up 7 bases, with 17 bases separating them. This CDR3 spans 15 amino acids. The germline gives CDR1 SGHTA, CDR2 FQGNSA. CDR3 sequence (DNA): TGTGCCAGCAGCAAACGGACAGACCCGGTTGAAAAACTGTTTTTT. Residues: CASSKRTDPVEKLFF.

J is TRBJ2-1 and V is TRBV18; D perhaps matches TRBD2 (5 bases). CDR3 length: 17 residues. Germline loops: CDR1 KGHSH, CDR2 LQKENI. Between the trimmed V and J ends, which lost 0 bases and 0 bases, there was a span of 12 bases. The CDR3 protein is CASSPPGGPSSYNEQFF. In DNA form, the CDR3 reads TGTGCCAGCTCACCACCAGGAGGTCCGAGCTCCTACAATGAGCAGTTCTTC.

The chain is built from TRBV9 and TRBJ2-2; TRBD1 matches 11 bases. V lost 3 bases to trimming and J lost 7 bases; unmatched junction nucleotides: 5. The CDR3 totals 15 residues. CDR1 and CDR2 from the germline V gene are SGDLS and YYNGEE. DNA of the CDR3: TGTGCCAGCAGCGACCGGACAGGGGGCTACGGGGAGCTGTTTTTT. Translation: CASSDRTGGYGELFF.

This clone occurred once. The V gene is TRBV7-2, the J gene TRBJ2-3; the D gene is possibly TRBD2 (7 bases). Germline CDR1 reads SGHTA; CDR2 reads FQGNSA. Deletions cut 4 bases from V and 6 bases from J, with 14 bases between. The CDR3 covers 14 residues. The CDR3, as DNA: TGTGCCAGCAGCTGGGGCGGGGGCCGGGATACGCAGTATTTT. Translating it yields CASSWGGGRDTQYF.

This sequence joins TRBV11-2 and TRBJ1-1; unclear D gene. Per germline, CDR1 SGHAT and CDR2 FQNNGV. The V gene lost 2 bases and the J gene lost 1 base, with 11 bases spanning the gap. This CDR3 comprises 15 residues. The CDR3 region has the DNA TGTGCCAGCAGCTTATGGAGAGGGTCGAACACTGAAGCTTTCTTT. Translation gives CASSLWRGSNTEAFF.

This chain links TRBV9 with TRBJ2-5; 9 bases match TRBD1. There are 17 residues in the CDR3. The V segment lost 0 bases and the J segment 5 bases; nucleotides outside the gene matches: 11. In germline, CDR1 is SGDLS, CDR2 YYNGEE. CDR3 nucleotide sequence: TGTGCCAGCAGCGTAGCCCCGGACAGGGGAGGTGGGGAGACCCAGTACTTC. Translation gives CASSVAPDRGGGETQYF.

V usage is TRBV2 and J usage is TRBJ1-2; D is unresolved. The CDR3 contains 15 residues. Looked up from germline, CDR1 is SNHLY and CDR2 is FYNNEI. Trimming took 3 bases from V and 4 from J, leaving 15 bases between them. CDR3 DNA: TGTGCCAGCAGTGAGAGGGCAAGGAGGGTCTATGGCTACACCTTC. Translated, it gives CASSERARRVYGYTF.

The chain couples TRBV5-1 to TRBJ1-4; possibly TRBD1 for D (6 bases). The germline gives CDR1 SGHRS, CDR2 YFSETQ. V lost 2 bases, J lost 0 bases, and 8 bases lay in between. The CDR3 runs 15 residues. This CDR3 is CASSLQGATNEKLFF. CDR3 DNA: TGCGCCAGCAGCTTACAGGGCGCAACTAATGAAAAACTGTTTTTT.

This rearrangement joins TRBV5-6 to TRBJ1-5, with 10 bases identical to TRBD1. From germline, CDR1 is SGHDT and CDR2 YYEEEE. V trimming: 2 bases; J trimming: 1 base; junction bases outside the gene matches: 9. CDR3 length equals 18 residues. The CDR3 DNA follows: TGTGCCAGCAGCTTCTGGGACAGGGGTTTTGCAAGCAATCAGCCCCAGCATTTT. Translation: CASSFWDRGFASNQPQHF.

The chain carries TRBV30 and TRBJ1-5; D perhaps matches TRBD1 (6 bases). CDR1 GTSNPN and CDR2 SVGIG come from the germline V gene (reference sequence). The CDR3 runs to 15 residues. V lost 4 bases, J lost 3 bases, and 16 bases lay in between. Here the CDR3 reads CAWNRENIDNQPQHF. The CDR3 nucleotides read TGTGCCTGGAACAGGGAGAATATAGACAATCAGCCCCAGCATTTT.

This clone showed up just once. The CDR3 DNA follows: TGTGCCAGCAGCTCTATCACAGGGTTGAACACTGAAGCTTTCTTT. It yields the protein CASSSITGLNTEAFF. The V call is TRBV9, the J call TRBJ1-1; tentative D call: TRBD1 (6 bases). CDR1 and CDR2 (germline): SGDLS, YYNGEE. The CDR3 has 15 residues. The V gene lost 4 bases and the J gene lost 0 bases, with 13 bases spanning the gap.

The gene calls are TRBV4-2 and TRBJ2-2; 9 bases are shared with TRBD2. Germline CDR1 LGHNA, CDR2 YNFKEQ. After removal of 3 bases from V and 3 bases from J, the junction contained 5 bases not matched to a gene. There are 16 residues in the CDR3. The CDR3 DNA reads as TGTGCCAGCAGCCACGGGGTAGCGGGAGACACCGGGGAGCTGTTTTTT. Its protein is CASSHGVAGDTGELFF.

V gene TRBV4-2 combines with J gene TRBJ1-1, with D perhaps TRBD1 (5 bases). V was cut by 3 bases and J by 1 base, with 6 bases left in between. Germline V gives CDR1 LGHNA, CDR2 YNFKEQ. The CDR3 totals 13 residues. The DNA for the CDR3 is TGTGCCAGCAGCCAGACAGAGAACACTGAAGCTTTCTTT. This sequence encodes CASSQTENTEAFF.

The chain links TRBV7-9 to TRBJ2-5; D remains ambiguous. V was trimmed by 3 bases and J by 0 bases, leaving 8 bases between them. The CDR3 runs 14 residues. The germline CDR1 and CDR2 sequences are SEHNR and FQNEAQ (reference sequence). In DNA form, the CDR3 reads TGTGCCAGCAGCTTGGTAAGAGACCAAGAGACCCAGTACTTC. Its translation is CASSLVRDQETQYF.

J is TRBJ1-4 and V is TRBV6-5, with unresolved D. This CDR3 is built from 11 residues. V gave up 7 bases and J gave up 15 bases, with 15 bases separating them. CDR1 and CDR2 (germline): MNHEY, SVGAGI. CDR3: CASIVGSEVFF. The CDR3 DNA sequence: TGTGCCAGCATTGTCGGGAGTGAAGTGTTTTTT.

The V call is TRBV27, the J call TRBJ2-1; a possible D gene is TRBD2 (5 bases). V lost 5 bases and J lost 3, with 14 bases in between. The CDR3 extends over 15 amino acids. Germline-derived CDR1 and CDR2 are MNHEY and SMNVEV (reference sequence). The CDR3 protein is CASSEGAVLYNEQFF. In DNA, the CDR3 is TGTGCCAGCAGTGAAGGAGCGGTACTCTACAATGAGCAGTTCTTC.

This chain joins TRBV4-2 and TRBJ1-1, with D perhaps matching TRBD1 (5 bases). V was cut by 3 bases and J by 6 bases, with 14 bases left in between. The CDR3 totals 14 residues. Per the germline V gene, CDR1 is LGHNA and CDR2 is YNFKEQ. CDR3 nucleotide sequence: TGTGCCAGCAGCCAGGCCCGGGGGTCCCCTGAAGCTTTCTTT. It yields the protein CASSQARGSPEAFF.

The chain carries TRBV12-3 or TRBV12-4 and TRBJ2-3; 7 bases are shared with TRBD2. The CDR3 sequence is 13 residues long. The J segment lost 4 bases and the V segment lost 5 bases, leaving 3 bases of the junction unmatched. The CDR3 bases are TGTGCCAGCAGTCGGGACTACGCAGATACGCAGTATTTT. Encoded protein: CASSRDYADTQYF.

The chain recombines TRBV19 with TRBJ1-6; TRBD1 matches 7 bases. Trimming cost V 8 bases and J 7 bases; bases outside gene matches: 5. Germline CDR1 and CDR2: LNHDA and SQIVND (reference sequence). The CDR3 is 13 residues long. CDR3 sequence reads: CASADRDNSPLHF. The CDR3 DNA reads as TGTGCCAGTGCTGACAGGGACAATTCACCCCTCCACTTT.

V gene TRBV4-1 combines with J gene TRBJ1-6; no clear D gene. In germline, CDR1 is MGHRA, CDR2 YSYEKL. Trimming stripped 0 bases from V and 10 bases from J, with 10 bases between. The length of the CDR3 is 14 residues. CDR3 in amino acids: CASSQERAGSPLHF. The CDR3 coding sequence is TGCGCCAGCAGCCAAGAGAGGGCTGGATCACCCCTCCACTTT.

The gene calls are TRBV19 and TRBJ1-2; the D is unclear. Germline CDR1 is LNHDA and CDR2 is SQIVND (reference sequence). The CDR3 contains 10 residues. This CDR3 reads CGRKAGGYTF. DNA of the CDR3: TGTGGCAGGAAAGCAGGTGGCTACACCTTC. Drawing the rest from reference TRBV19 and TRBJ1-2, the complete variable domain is DGGITQSPKYLFRKEGQNVTLSCEQNLNHDAMYWYRQDPGQGLRLIYYSQIVNDFQKGDIAEGYSVSREKKESFPLTVTSAQKNPTAFYLCGRKAGGYTFGSGTRLTVV.

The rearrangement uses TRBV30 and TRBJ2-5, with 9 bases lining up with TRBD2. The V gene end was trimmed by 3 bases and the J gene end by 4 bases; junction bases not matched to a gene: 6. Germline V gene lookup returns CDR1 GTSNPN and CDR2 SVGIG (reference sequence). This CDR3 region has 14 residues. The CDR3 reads CAWRKAGGGETQYF. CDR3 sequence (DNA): TGTGCCTGGAGGAAGGCGGGGGGGGGAGAGACCCAGTACTTC.

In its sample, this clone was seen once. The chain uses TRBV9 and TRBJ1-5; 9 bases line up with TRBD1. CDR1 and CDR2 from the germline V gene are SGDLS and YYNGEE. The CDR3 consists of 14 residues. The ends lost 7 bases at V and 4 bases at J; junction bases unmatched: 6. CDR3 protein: CASGRGQGNQPQHF. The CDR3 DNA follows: TGTGCCAGCGGCCGAGGACAGGGGAATCAGCCCCAGCATTTT.

For the CDR3, the DNA is TGTGCCAGCAGCTTAGAGGACAGATACTACGAGCAGTACTTC. Protein sequence: CASSLEDRYYEQYF. The chain employs TRBV7-2 and TRBJ2-7; a possible D gene is TRBD1 (6 bases). V was shortened by 1 base and J by 3 bases, with 10 bases between the two germline ends. This CDR3 has 14 amino acids. Germline V gene data show CDR1 as SGHTA and CDR2 as FQGNSA.

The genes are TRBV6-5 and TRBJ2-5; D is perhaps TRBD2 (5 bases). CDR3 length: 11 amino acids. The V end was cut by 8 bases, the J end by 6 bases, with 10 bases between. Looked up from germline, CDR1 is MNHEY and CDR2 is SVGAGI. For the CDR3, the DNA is TGTGCCAGCGCTGGAGGAAAGACCCAGTACTTC. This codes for CASAGGKTQYF.

In nucleotides, the CDR3 is TGTGCCAGCAGCTCGCCAGGGAAGAGCACAGATACGCAGTATTTT. Translated, it gives CASSSPGKSTDTQYF. This chain joins TRBV7-9 and TRBJ2-3, with D perhaps matching TRBD1 (5 bases). Germline CDR1 reads SEHNR; CDR2 reads FQNEAQ (reference sequence). V shed 4 bases and J shed 0 bases, with 11 bases lying between them. CDR3 length equals 15 residues.

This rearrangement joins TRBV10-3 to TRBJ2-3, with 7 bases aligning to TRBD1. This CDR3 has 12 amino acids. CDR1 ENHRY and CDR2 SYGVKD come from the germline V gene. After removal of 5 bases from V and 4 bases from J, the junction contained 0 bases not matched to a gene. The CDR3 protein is CAISRGPDTQYF. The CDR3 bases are TGTGCCATCAGTAGGGGGCCAGATACGCAGTATTTT.

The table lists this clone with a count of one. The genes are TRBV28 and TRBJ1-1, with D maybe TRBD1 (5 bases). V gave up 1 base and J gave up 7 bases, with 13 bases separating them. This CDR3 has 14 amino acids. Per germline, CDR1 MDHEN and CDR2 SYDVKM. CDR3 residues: CASSLSRGRREAFF. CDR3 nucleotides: TGTGCCAGCAGTTTATCCCGGGGGAGGCGTGAAGCTTTCTTT.

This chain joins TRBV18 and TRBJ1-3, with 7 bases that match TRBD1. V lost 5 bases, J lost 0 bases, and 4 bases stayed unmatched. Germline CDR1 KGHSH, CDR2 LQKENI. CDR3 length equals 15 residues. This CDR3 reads CASSGDSRSGNTIYF. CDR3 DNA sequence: TGTGCCAGCTCAGGGGACAGCCGCTCTGGAAACACCATATATTTT.